This TCR beta chain was captured by sequencing in a study of cytomegalovirus exposure and HLA in healthy donors. For the study at large: The 130 or so validation repertoires used a platform that matched the one used for the approximately 610 first-cohort repertoires, as a later analysis reported.

Repertoires were generated with immunoSEQ multiplex PCR, while TCRdb's copy carries only in-frame clones and drops some. The sample lists around 250,000 clones; about 90% were seen once. The CDR3 runs 17 residues. Germline V gene data show CDR1 as MNHEY and CDR2 as SMNVEV (reference sequence). With 2 bases clipped from V and 0 bases from J, the junction kept 7 bases outside the gene matches. General study points: While the bulk of TCR sequences proved rare, some public TCRs turned up in many donors. A later analysis found first-cohort TCR clusters tended to co-occur in the roughly 120 validation repertoires.

The donors were in the approximately 120-subject validation cohort; that cohort was separate from the approximately 730-subject first cohort. In the case of this clone: Its antigen remains unidentified.

This rearrangement joins TRBV27 to TRBJ1-5; 7 bases fit TRBD1. The sequence came from a woman between 18 and 30 years old in good health and CMV-seronegative. Sequencing used PBMCs. The CDR3 sequence is CASSLIAGQLSNQPQHF. The CDR3 DNA reads as TGTGCCAGCAGTTTAATAGCGGGACAGCTTAGCAATCAGCCCCAGCATTTT.